Given below is one T cell receptor beta chain in context. This clonotype was counted many times. What antigen it recognizes has not been identified. No quality values exist for individual bases; no much larger clone is one base distant. These data originate in a study of T cells after yellow fever vaccination (dated by TCRdb to about 2019). Describing the broader study: The SMART-Seq v4 Ultra Low Input RNA kit was used to prepare libraries from fractions with low cell numbers. To track T-cell clones before and after primary and booster YFV17D yellow fever vaccination, bulk TCR alpha and beta repertoires were sequenced longitudinally. The cohort comprised two healthy male donors, one aged 18 to 30 and one aged 30 to 39 years. Bulk PBMC replicates and cell subsets were isolated from blood drawn at multiple timepoints before and after both primary and secondary immunization. The investigation overall reported the following: Compared with the primary T-cell response, the secondary T-cell response was weaker but faster, peaking on day 5 rather than day 15. A small fraction of clonotypes showed up in both the CD4 and CD8 compartments, probably as a result of convergent recombination. After the booster, most clones that had expanded after primary vaccination were detected again (nearly 97% of CD4 and 88% of CD8), suggesting broad maintenance of memory. The study included only a couple of donors, which limits how far the findings can be generalized. Computational filtering was required because FACS-sorted repertoires could contain abundant contaminating clonotypes from the bulk population.

From its cysteine to its phenylalanine, the CDR3 spans 14 amino acids. Here the CDR3 DNA is all that survives: 42 bases in frame from base 1. CDR1 LGHNA and CDR2 YNFKEQ were looked up in the germline V gene. Trimming leaves V shorter by 1 base and J shorter by 4 bases, with the junction holding 2 bases beyond the gene matches. Explained via the paper, the treatment or condition label denotes: live attenuated yellow fever vaccine strain. A standard Ficoll-Paque protocol was used to isolate PBMCs from peripheral blood. Dynabeads CD4 and CD8 positive selection kits were used to isolate the CD4 and CD8 T-cell fractions. TriZol was used to extract RNA from bulk PBMCs, from CD4 and CD8 fractions, and from dextramer-positive and dextramer-negative fractions. TCRdb lists the instrument as Illumina NovaSeq 6000. TCR cDNA was made using 5'RACE template switching, a step that added a universal primer site and unique molecular identifiers. Priming of cDNA synthesis was performed from both the TCR alpha and TCR beta constant segments. Library amplification used two PCR steps, and the second PCR step added sample barcodes and sequencing adapters. Libraries were sequenced on Illumina HiSeq 2500 (2x100 bp) or NovaSeq (2x150 bp). The authors' analysis ran thus. Demultiplexing of reads and collapsing into UMI consensus sequences were performed with MIGEC, and V(D)J alignment was carried out with MiXCR. Clonotypes responding to the vaccine were identified with edgeR on replicate PBMC samples, with the criteria of FDR below 0.01 and a log2 fold change above 5 up to day 15. Bulk clonotypes were assigned CD4 or CD8 identity according to which sequenced CD4 or CD8 repertoire held them at higher abundance. The raw public reads went through TCRdb reprocessing: fastp at Q25, MiXCR clone calling, in-frame beta chains kept. CDR3 protein duplicates are merged, each entry listing the most common genes and DNA. These V and J calls originate from TCRdb's pipeline instead of the authors' own analysis. In this sample the table shows some 220,000 distinct CDR3 sequences, approximately 3.3% of which occur a single time. Together, the top ten hold around 3.3% of the sample.

Here the chain combines TRBV4-2 and TRBJ2-7; 9 of the junction bases match TRBD2. The receptor comes from a man aged 18 to 29 who received the YFV17D yellow fever vaccine. The sequencing here drew on CD4+ T cells sorted from PBMCs, taken 10 days after the yellow fever booster vaccination. The CDR3 sequence is CASSQGLAVYEQYF. The nucleotide sequence reads as follows: TGTGCCAGCAGCCAAGGACTAGCGGTTTACGAGCAGTACTTC.